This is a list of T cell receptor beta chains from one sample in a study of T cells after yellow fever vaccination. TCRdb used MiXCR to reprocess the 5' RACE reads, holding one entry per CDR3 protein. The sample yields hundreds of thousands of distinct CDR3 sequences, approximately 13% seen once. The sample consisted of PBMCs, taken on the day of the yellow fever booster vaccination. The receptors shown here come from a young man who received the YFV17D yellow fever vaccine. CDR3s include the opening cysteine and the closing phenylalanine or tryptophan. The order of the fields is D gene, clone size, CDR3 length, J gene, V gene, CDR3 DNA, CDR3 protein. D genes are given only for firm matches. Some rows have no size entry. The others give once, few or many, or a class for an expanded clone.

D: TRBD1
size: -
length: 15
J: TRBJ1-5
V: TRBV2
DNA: TGTGCCAGCAGTGAAATGGGACAGCGCAATCAGCCCCAGCATTTT
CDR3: CASSEMGQRNQPQHF

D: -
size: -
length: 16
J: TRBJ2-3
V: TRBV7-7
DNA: TGTGCTAGCAGCTTGCGAGCGAGTGGGGGCACAGATACGCAGTATTTT
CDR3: CASSLRASGGTDTQYF

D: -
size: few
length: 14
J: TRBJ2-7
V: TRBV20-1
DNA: TGCAGTGCTAGAGCCCTGGCGGGAACCTACGAGCAGTACTTC
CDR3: CSARALAGTYEQYF

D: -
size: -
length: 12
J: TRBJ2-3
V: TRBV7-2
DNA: TGTGCCAGCAGGTTAATCGCAGATACGCAGTATTTT
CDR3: CASRLIADTQYF

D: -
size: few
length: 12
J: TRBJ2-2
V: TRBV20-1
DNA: TGCAGTGTTGAGCACCGGGATGGGGAGCTGTTTTTT
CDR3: CSVEHRDGELFF

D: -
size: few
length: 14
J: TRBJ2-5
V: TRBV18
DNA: TGTGCCAGCTCACGAACGGAGTACCAAGAGACCCAGTACTTC
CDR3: CASSRTEYQETQYF

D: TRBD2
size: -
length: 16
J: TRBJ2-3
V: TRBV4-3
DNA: TGCGCCAGCAGCCTCCTGGGGGGGGGGAGAACAGATACGCAGTATTTT
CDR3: CASSLLGGGRTDTQYF

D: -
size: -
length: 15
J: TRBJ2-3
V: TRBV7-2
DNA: TGTGCCAGCAGCTTATGGGGCAGTACCACAGATACGCAGTATTTT
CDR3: CASSLWGSTTDTQYF

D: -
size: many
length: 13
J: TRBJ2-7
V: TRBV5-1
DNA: TGCGCCAGCAGTTCCCCGGAGTCCTACGAGCAGTACTTC
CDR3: CASSSPESYEQYF

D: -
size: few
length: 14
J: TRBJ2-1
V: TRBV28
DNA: TGTGCCAGCAGTCTGAGGACGGGATACAATGAGCAGTTCTTC
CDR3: CASSLRTGYNEQFF

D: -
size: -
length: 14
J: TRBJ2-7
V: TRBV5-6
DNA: TGTGCCAGCAGGGAGGATGGCCTCTCCTACGAGCAGTACTTC
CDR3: CASREDGLSYEQYF

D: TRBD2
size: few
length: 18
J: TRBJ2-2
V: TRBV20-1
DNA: TGCAGTGCAGTACGCGGTGTGAGCGGGAGGGCCGTCACCGGGGAGCTGTTTTTT
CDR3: CSAVRGVSGRAVTGELFF

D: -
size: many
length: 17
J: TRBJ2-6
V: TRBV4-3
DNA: TGCGCCAGCAGCCAAGATCACCCCGGATCTGGGGCCAACGTCCTGACTTTC
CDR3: CASSQDHPGSGANVLTF

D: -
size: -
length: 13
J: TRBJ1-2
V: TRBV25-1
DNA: TGTGCCAGCAGTGATATCGGGGCGGTTGGCTACACCTTC
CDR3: CASSDIGAVGYTF

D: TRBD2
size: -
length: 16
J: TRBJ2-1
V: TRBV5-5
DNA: TGTGCCAGCAGCTTCCGACTAGCGGGAGACAAAAATGAGCAGTTCTTC
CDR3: CASSFRLAGDKNEQFF

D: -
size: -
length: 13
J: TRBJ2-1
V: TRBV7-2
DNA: TGTGCCAGCAGCGATTGGGGTACCCAGGGGCAGTTCTTC
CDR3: CASSDWGTQGQFF

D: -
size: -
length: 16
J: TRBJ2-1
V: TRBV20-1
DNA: TGCAGTGCTAGGCGGGGGCGGAGCACCCACTACAATGAGCAGTTCTTC
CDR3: CSARRGRSTHYNEQFF

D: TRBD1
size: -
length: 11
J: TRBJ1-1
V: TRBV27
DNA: TGTGCCAGCACCGGACAGGGTGAAGCTTTCTTT
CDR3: CASTGQGEAFF

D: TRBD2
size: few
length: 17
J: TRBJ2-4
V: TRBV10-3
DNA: TGTGCCATCAGTGAGTCGGCTAGCGGGAGGGCCATAGACATTCAGTACTTC
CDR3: CAISESASGRAIDIQYF

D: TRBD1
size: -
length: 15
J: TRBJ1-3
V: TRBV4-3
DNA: TGCGCCAGCAGCCAACAAGGGGGCACTGGAAACACCATATATTTT
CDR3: CASSQQGGTGNTIYF

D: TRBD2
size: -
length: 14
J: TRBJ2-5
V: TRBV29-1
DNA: TGCAGCGCCGGACAAGGGACTAGCAGGGAGACCCAGTACTTC
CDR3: CSAGQGTSRETQYF

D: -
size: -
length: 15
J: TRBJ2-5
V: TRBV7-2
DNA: TGTGCCAGCAGCTCCTGGGCCCGGGGCCAAGAGACCCAGTACTTC
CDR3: CASSSWARGQETQYF

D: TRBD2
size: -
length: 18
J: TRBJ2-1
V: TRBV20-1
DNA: TGCAGTGCTTTTCCCGGGACTAGCGGGTCACTACTTTACAATGAGCAGTTCTTC
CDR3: CSAFPGTSGSLLYNEQFF

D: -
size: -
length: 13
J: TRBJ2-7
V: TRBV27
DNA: TGTGCCAGCGCAAATAGCGGATACTACGAGCAGTACTTC
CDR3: CASANSGYYEQYF

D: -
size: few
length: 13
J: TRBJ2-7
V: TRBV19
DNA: TGTGCCAGTAGTAACGTCAGGGGCGGGGAGCAGTACTTC
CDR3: CASSNVRGGEQYF

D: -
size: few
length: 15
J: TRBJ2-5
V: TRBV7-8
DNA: TGTGCCAGCAGCTTGGCCTGGGCATCGGGGGAGACCCAGTACTTC
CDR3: CASSLAWASGETQYF

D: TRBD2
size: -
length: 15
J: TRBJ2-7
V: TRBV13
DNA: TGTGCCAGCAGCTTAAGTGCGGGAGTTCACTACGAGCAGTACTTC
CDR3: CASSLSAGVHYEQYF

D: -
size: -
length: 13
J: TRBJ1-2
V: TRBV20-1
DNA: TGCAGTGCTAGAGATTTCGGGGCGGGAGGCTACACCTTC
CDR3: CSARDFGAGGYTF

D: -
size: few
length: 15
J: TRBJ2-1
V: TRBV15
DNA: TGTGCCACCAGCATAGCGTCCGGCTCCTACAATGAGCAGTTCTTC
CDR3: CATSIASGSYNEQFF

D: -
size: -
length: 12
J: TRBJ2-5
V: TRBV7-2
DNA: TGTGCCAGCAGCTTCCTCAAGGCGACCCAGTACTTC
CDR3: CASSFLKATQYF

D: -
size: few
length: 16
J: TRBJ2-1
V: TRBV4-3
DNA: TGCGCCAGCAGCCAGGGACCTGCAACCGGCGACAATGAGCAGTTCTTC
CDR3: CASSQGPATGDNEQFF

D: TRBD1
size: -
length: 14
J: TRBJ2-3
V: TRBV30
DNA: TGTGCCAATTTAGGACAGGGCCGCACAGATACGCAGTATTTT
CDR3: CANLGQGRTDTQYF

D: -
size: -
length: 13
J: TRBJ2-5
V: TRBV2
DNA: TGTGCCAGCAGTGAAGCCCCTGCCCCGGCCCAGTACTTC
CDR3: CASSEAPAPAQYF

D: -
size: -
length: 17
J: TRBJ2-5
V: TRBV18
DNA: TGTGCCAGCTCACCAGTTACAGGACATACACTCCAAGAGACCCAGTACTTC
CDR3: CASSPVTGHTLQETQYF

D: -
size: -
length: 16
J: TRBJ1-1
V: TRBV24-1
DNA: TGTGCCACCAGTGATTCCAAGGGGGGGGGCCACACTGAAGCTTTCTTT
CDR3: CATSDSKGGGHTEAFF

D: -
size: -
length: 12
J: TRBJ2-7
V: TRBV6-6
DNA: TGTGCCAGCGGATCGGGGCCCTACGAGCAGTACTTC
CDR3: CASGSGPYEQYF

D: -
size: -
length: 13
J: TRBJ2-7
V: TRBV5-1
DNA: TGCGCCAGCAGCTTGGCCGGCACCTACGGGCAGTACTTC
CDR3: CASSLAGTYGQYF

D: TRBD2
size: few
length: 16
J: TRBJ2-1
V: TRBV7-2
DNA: TGTGCCAGCAGCTTACAAGTCAGCGGGAGGGCCAATGAGCAGTTCTTC
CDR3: CASSLQVSGRANEQFF

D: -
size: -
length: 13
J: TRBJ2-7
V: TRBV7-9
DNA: TGTGCCAGCAGCCCTCGACAGGAGAGGGAGCAGTACTTC
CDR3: CASSPRQEREQYF

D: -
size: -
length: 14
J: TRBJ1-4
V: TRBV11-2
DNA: TGTGCCAGCAGCTTTAGGGGAACGGGTGAAAAACTGTTTTTT
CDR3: CASSFRGTGEKLFF

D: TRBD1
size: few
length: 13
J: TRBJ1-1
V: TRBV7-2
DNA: TGTGCCAGCAGTCCTCAGGGGGCGACTGAAGCTTTCTTT
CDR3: CASSPQGATEAFF

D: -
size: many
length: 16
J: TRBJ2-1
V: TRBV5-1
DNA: TGCGCCAGCGAGCCGGGGGACGGGAGCTCCTACAATGAGCAGTTCTTC
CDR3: CASEPGDGSSYNEQFF

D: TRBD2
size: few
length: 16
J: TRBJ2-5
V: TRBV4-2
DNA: TGTGCCAGCAGCCAAGGTCCAGCGGGAGCGCGGGAGACCCAGTACTTC
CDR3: CASSQGPAGARETQYF

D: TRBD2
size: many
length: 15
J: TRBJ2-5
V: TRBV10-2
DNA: TGCGCCAGCAGCCCGACTAGCGGGAGTCGGGAGACCCAGTACTTC
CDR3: CASSPTSGSRETQYF

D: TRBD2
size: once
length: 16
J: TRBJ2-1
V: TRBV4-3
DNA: TGCTCCAGCAGCCAAGATGTACTAGCGGGACGAAATGAGCAGTTCTTC
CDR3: CSSSQDVLAGRNEQFF

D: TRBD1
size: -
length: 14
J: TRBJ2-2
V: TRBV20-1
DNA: TGCAGTGCGGACAGGGGCCTCGGGACCGGGGAGCTGTTTTTT
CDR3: CSADRGLGTGELFF

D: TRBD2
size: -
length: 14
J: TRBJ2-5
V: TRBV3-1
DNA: TGTGCCAGCAGCCTGAACCCGGGGGGAGAGACCCAGTACTTC
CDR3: CASSLNPGGETQYF

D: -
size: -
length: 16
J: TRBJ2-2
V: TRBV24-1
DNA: TGTGCCACCAGTCGGGGGCTATTGGGAGACACCGGGGAGCTGTTTTTT
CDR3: CATSRGLLGDTGELFF

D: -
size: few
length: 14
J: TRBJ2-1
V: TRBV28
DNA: TGTGCCAGCAGGTCTGGGGGTGTGAACAATGAGCAGTTCTTC
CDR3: CASRSGGVNNEQFF

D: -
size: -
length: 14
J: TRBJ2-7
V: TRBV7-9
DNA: TGTGCCAGCAGCTTCTTGGACAAAACCTACGAGCAGTACTTC
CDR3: CASSFLDKTYEQYF

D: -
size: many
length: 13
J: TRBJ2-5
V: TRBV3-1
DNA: TGTGCCAGCAGCCAAGGTGATTACGAGACCCAGTACTTC
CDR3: CASSQGDYETQYF

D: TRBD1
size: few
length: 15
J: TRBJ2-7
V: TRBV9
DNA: TGTGCCAGCAGCGCGGGGGGGACAGGGGATTACGAGCAGTACTTC
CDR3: CASSAGGTGDYEQYF

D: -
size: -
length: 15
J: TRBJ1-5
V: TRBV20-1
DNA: TGCAGTGTCAAGGTGAGGGGTGGTAGCAATCAGCCCCAGCATTTT
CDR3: CSVKVRGGSNQPQHF